This T cell receptor beta chain originates from a study of graft-versus-host responses after intestinal transplantation (dated by TCRdb to the early 2020s). For the wider study: Recipients received multivisceral, liver-intestinal, or isolated intestinal transplants. Every recipient was given anti-thymocyte globulin induction, then maintenance tacrolimus and steroids for two to three years. After intestinal transplantation, graft-versus-host and host-versus-graft alloreactive T cell clones in the graft, circulation and bone marrow were tracked using bulk TCR-beta CDR3 sequencing. Alloreactive clones were identified by sequencing pre-transplant mixed lymphocyte reaction products and comparing them with unstimulated pre-transplant donor and recipient T cells. The cohort enrolled 20 to 25 intestinal transplant recipients, one of whom was a retransplant, and a few patients without pretransplant specimens were excluded. A peak of at least 4% donor T cells among recipient peripheral blood mononuclear cells was the definition used for donor T cell macrochimerism. Samples from a few later patients were sequenced in-house on an Illumina MiSeq with MiXCR processing rather than by the commercial service. The investigation overall reported the following: Peak levels of circulating GvH clones were associated with declines in HvG clones early after transplant. GvH clones turned up in recipient bone marrow, with some appearing earlier in ileal mucosa or blood, a pattern consistent with an intestinal mucosal origin. Conclusions were limited by the relatively low number and heterogeneity of intestinal transplant patients. High GvH to HvG T cell clonal ratios were observed in the allografts of patients with donor T cell macrochimerism.

Interpreted using the paper, the time point label stands for: cells obtained before transplantation from donor or recipient. In mixed lymphocyte reactions, approximately 200,000 CFSE-labeled pre-transplant responders were plated with approximately 200,000 irradiated violet-dye-labeled stimulators and cultured for 6 days. Proliferating CD3+CD4+CFSE-low and CD3+CD8+CFSE-low responder cells were FACS-sorted on a BD Influx sorter after the mixed lymphocyte reaction. Reading from cysteine to phenylalanine, the CDR3 counts 19 amino acids. The CDR3 DNA has 57 bases and is translated from base 1. The junction shows trimming of 3 bases on V and 0 bases on J, and the gene matches do not reach 11 bases of it. As encoded in the germline V gene (reference sequence), CDR1 is SEHNR while CDR2 is FQNEAQ. The library was prepared using the immunoSEQ multiplex PCR assay. In most patients, genomic DNA was isolated using the Qiagen DNeasy Blood and Tissue Kit and sent frozen to Adaptive Biotechnologies for TCR sequencing. For most patients, genomic DNA was subjected to high-throughput TCR-beta CDR3 sequencing by Adaptive Biotechnologies. In the original analysis: TCR sequencing data were retrieved from Adaptive's ImmunoSEQ software for roughly 17 patients, whereas three other patients were processed with MiXCR and VDJtools. To correct CD4 versus CD8 sorting errors, sequences present in both subsets at a frequency ratio below 5:1 were removed. CDR3 nucleotide sequences shared between donor and recipient were removed because the origin of such sequences could not be assigned. To be classed as alloreactive, a clone needed at least 2-fold expansion over unstimulated cells and a minimum CFSE-low frequency of 0.002% (template counts) or 0.001% (read counts). A clone was considered mappable if detected in the sequenced pre-transplant spleen, lymph node, or MLR CFSE-low populations of the donor or recipient. Cumulative frequency of alloreactive clones was calculated as a percentage of all sequences weighted by copy number. TCRdb took this table from immuneACCESS and kept in-frame rearrangements with V and J called. Such tables lack part of the clones; where checked against another copy, unresolved V genes explain under half of the gap, and the rest is unexplained. That table is the source of V, J and clone size, and D and trimming were worked out from the DNA. This sample gives approximately 14,000 clones in total; 33% of them show up just once. In total, the top ten clones hold 1.5% to 2% of the sample.

This clone appeared a single time. No base qualities exist here, and no much larger clone lies one base off it. The sample consisted of alloreactive CD8+ T cells from a mixed lymphocyte reaction culture, taken before intestinal transplant. The cell subset or site label corresponds to: CFSE-low proliferating T cells sorted from roughly six-day pre-transplant mixed lymphocyte reaction (GvH or HvG direction). This chain joins TRBV7-9 to TRBJ2-6; 7 bases in the junction line up with TRBD1. The TCR originated in a human patient who received an intestinal transplant. DNA sequence: TGTGCCAGCAGCTTCTCAGGGGGTGACCCTATCTCTGGGGCCAACGTCCTGACTTTC. Its translation reads: CASSFSGGDPISGANVLTF. The entire variable domain, with the stretches around the CDR3 drawn from the reference TRBV7-9 and TRBJ2-6 proteins, is DTGVSQNPRHKITKRGQNVTFRCDPISEHNRLYWYRQTLGQGPEFLTYFQNEAQLEKSRLLSDRFSAERPKGSFSTLEIQRTEQGDSAMYLCASSFSGGDPISGANVLTFGAGSRLTVL.